A single sample is the source of the 5 T cell receptor beta chains below, sequenced in a study of T cell repertoires in cytomegalovirus infection. These TCRs' antigens remain unknown. TCRdb fed the reads into MiXCR, producing one record per CDR3 protein. This sample yields around 130,000 distinct CDR3 sequences, of which 20% to 30% are seen a single time; 34% belongs to the top ten. The sample taken for sequencing was PBMCs, sequenced either directly or after in vitro stimulation (not recorded which). These receptors all come from a human donor in good health (CMV status not recorded). Some clones in this sample may be carry-over from other donors' samples.

The chain joins TRBV6-5 to TRBJ2-1, with 9 nucleotides matching TRBD2. V was clipped by 2 bases and J by 9 bases; unmatched bases: 2. This CDR3 is built from 13 residues. CDR1 is MNHEY and CDR2 is SVGAGI in the germline V gene. CDR3 region: CASSYLTSGEQFF. As DNA, the CDR3 is TGTGCCAGCAGTTACCTGACTAGCGGTGAGCAGTTCTTC.

This clonotype turned up a few times. The rearrangement joins TRBV5-1 to TRBJ1-2; 10 nucleotides agree with TRBD1. CDR1 and CDR2 (germline): SGHRS, YFSETQ. This CDR3 comprises 15 residues. J gave up 8 bases and V 4 bases, and 11 bases lay outside the gene matches. CDR3 region: CASSPLPGQGYGYTF. In DNA form, the CDR3 reads TGCGCCAGCAGCCCACTACCGGGACAGGGGTACGGCTACACCTTC.

The chain recombines TRBV6-2 or TRBV6-3 with TRBJ2-1; TRBD2 matches 14 bases. The trim removed 2 bases at V and 5 bases at J, leaving 11 bases unmatched. This CDR3 has 19 amino acids. The germline CDR1 and CDR2 sequences are MNHEY and SVGEGT. CDR3 region: CASSYHVIRTSGRNNEQFF. The CDR3 DNA is TGTGCCAGCAGTTACCACGTTATTCGGACTAGCGGGAGGAACAATGAGCAGTTCTTC.

J is TRBJ2-7 and V is TRBV6-1; 11 nucleotides line up with TRBD2. With V trimmed by 2 bases and J by 2 bases, 11 bases remained unmatched. Per germline, CDR1 MNHNS and CDR2 SASEGT. This CDR3 region has 18 residues. CDR3 in DNA: TGTGCCAGCAGTGAACAGGGACTAGCGGCCCCGAGAACCTACGAGCAGTACTTC. Protein product: CASSEQGLAAPRTYEQYF.

This clonotype has ten or more counts. The chain carries TRBV12-3 or TRBV12-4 and TRBJ1-5; D is unclear. V gave up 6 bases and J gave up 3 bases, with 12 bases separating them. This CDR3 has 14 residues. The CDR3 reads CASSPLGLNQPQHF. The DNA of the CDR3 is TGTGCCAGCAGCCCCTTAGGGCTCAATCAGCCCCAGCATTTT.